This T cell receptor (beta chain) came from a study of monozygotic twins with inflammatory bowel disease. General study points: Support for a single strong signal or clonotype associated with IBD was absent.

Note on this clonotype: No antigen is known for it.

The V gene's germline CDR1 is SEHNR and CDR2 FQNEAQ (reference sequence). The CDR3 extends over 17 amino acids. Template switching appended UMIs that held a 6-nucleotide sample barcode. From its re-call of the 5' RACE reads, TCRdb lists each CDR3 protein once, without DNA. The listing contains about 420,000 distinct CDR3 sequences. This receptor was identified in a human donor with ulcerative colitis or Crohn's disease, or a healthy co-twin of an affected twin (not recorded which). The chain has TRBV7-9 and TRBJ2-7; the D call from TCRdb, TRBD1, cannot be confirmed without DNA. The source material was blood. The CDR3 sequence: CASSQGVQGRGYYEQYF. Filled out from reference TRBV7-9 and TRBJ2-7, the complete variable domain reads DTGVSQNPRHKITKRGQNVTFRCDPISEHNRLYWYRQTLGQGPEFLTYFQNEAQLEKSRLLSDRFSAERPKGSFSTLEIQRTEQGDSAMYLCASSQGVQGRGYYEQYFGPGTRLTVT.